This TCR beta chain was recovered during a study of spatial heterogeneity in lung cancer (dated by TCRdb to the late 2010s). The study in broad terms: Beta-chain transcripts were consistently detected in greater numbers than alpha-chain transcripts, which likely reflects a higher abundance of beta-chain transcripts. In the raw uncorrected reads, each unique combination of TCR and UMI appeared on average more than ten times. Nonsynonymous mutation counts, determined by whole-exome sequencing of tumor tissue, were related to TCR repertoire features. In non-small cell lung cancer, the study quantitatively compared TCR alpha and beta repertoires across several tumor regions, matched nontumor lung, and blood. Both alpha and beta chains were TCR-sequenced in a few hundred tumor regions, fewer than 80 matched nontumor lung samples and 45 to 60 PBMC samples obtained at surgery. General conclusions and limits of the study: Ubiquitous expanded tumor TCRs were detected in blood more often at tumor resection than at routine follow-up. Additional single-cell paired TCR alpha and beta sequencing was considered necessary to confirm, at a functional level, the hypothesis that regional TCRs recognize regional mutations.

CDR1 and CDR2, looked up from the germline V gene (reference sequence), are SSHAT and FNYEAQ. V and J are trimmed by 6 bases and 5 bases, and the gene matches miss 7 bases of the junction. From the cysteine up to the phenylalanine, the CDR3 has a length of 14 residues. Only the CDR3 part of the read is kept: 42 bases, read in frame from the first base. Comments on this clonotype: Its antigen target is currently unknown. No base quality information exists; no much larger clone differs at one position.

Libraries were prepared through 5' RACE. Sequenced on a NextSeq 500. To allow correction of PCR and sequencing errors, the TCR library protocol tagged every TCR cDNA molecule with a unique molecular identifier. Under the source paper's analysis protocol: TCR identification, UMI-based error correction and CDR3 extraction were all carried out with Decombinator tools. Expanded TCRs were defined as those above a frequency of 2 per 1,000, corresponding to the top 1% of the tumor frequency distribution. Renyi diversity was calculated using the R vegan package after each repertoire was subsampled 100 times to 5,000 TCRs. To build CDR3 similarity networks, amino acid triplet string-kernel similarity was used, and CDR3s were connected when their pairwise similarity was above 0.82. TCRdb's own reprocessing of the public reads used fastp at Q25 and MiXCR and kept productive beta chains. Rows matching on CDR3 protein sequence are summarized as one entry with the most common DNA and genes. The V and J calls follow TCRdb's processing rather than the paper's. The sample table lists 77,000 or so distinct CDR3 sequences, approximately 20% of them with a count of one. The ten most abundant clones make up about 6.6% of the sample.

What this sample's time point label stands for: sample taken at primary tumor resection. TCR sequencing used whole RNA extracted from tumor and nontumor lung tissue, or from cryopreserved PBMC samples, without cell sorting. Samples were obtained from approximately 72 patients with early-stage, untreated non-small cell lung cancer from the lung TRACERx cohort. Only patients for whom sufficient RNA was available from at least two tumor regions were selected for TCR sequencing. The sample here was PBMCs, taken at surgery. The chain couples TRBV7-7 to TRBJ2-5, with 9 junctional bases fitting TRBD2. The source is a male donor with early-stage non-small cell lung cancer. In nucleotide form, the sequence is TGTGCCAGCAGTTCAGCGGGAGGAAGGGAGACCCAGTACTTC. Translated, this is CASSSAGGRETQYF.